This T cell receptor beta chain was captured by sequencing in a study of cytomegalovirus exposure and HLA in healthy donors. Findings and limits, study-wide: What was likely a sequencing artifact was a cluster of highly shared sequence variants. An analysis was carried out at a later point. It showed that HLA-associated TCR beta chains were more clonally expanded than equally common non-associated chains. Using a false discovery rate of 0.05, a later analysis showed that 16,951 TCR beta sequences were associated with HLA alleles.

Worth noting for this clone: Its cognate antigen is unknown.

The V gene lost 0 bases and the J gene lost 2 bases, with 9 bases spanning the gap. The CDR3 sequence is 15 residues long. Germline CDR1 SGHRS, CDR2 YFSETQ. The study sampled nominally healthy donors, though unrecorded immune exposures were likely. Use of 60 Vbeta and 13 Jbeta primers characterized the PCR. Clones were read by immunoSEQ multiplex PCR, and TCRdb kept only the in-frame ones, dropping some. The data hold some 150,000 clones, with under 85% observed a single time. The sequence was collected from a woman aged 30 to 39 in good health and CMV-seronegative. The V call is TRBV5-1, the J call TRBJ1-5, with D maybe TRBD1 (6 bases). Sequences were obtained from PBMCs. The CDR3 loop is CASSLEAGGNQPQHF. DNA of the CDR3: TGCGCCAGCAGCTTGGAGGCAGGGGGCAATCAGCCCCAGCATTTT.